Each of the 32 T cell receptor beta chains below was sequenced from the same sample in a study of tumor and adjacent non-tumor tissue in lung cancer. The template was RNA from unsorted bulk tissue. Three rounds of nested PCR, following a modified ARM-PCR protocol, produced the TCRbeta library. One entry per CDR3 protein, called by TCRdb with MiXCR from the multiplex PCR reads. Counted here are some 200,000 distinct CDR3 sequences, approximately 74% occurring once; the ten biggest clones make up approximately 26%. The sample taken for sequencing was lung tumor tissue. The receptor set was obtained from a man in his 60s with non-small cell lung cancer.

Comments on this clonotype: This may be a read error: a much more frequent sequence differs by one nucleotide. The chain has TRBV2 and TRBJ2-7; the D is unclear. Germline assignment: CDR1 SNHLY and CDR2 FYNNEI. CDR3 size: 13 residues. V lost 8 bases to trimming and J lost 0 bases, with 11 bases between them. In nucleotides, the CDR3 is TGTGCCAGCGTGGCGGACGTCTCCTACGAGCAGTACTTC. Amino acid sequence: CASVADVSYEQYF.

Concerning this clonotype: Since no conserved phenylalanine or tryptophan closes the CDR3, a read error is the likely cause. CDR3 DNA: TGTGCCAGCAGGGGCGACTATAATTCACCCCTCCACCTT. Its translation: CASRGDYNSPLHL. The chain is built from TRBV7-9 and TRBJ1-6; D remains ambiguous. The CDR3 sequence is 13 residues long. From germline, CDR1 is SEHNR and CDR2 FQNEAQ (reference sequence). V was pared by 6 bases and J by 3 bases, with 6 bases between.

Regarding this clonotype: Because the CDR3 is missing its conserved closing phenylalanine or tryptophan, this is likely a read error. The chain employs TRBV11-2 and TRBJ1-4; D is uncertain. CDR1 is SGHAT, CDR2 FQNNGV, per germline. The CDR3 runs 13 residues. As DNA, the CDR3 is TGTGCCAGCATCAGCGGACTGAATGAAAAGCTGTTTTTA. Its translation is CASISGLNEKLFL.

A word on this clonotype: At one boundary the junction diverges from the germline segment, which might be a read error. J is TRBJ2-6 and V is TRBV11-2, with TRBD1 matching 7 bases. CDR1 and CDR2 from the germline V gene are SGHAT and FQNNGV. The CDR3 runs to 19 residues. The CDR3 loop is CASSLVPKDRPFETNALTF. The CDR3 nucleotides are TGTGCCAGCAGCTTAGTTCCAAAGGACAGGCCCTTTGAGACCAACGCCCTGACTTTC.

V usage is TRBV5-4 and J usage is TRBJ2-5; D is possibly TRBD1 or TRBD2 (5 bases each). This CDR3 has 14 amino acids. Germline V gene sequence: CDR1 SGHNT, CDR2 YYREEE (reference sequence). Trimming stripped 4 bases from V and 2 bases from J, with 12 bases between. CDR3 DNA sequence: TGTGCCAGCAGCCTCCGGGACGGTCAAGAGACCCAGTACTTC. This sequence encodes CASSLRDGQETQYF.

This clonotype counts as medium-sized (0.01 to 0.1%). The V call is TRBV6-5, the J call TRBJ2-7; 10 nucleotides match TRBD2. Trimming cost V 2 bases and J 0 bases; bases outside gene matches: 1. The CDR3 length is 15 residues. The V gene's germline CDR1 is MNHEY and CDR2 SVGAGI. The CDR3 spells CASSYLAGVSYEQYF. CDR3 coding DNA: TGTGCCAGCAGTTACCTAGCGGGAGTCTCCTACGAGCAGTACTTC.

This clonotype was seen only once. The junction does not match germline at one end; this may be a read error. The rearrangement links TRBV11-3 to TRBJ2-3, with TRBD2 as a possible D gene (6 bases). Per germline, CDR1 SGHNT and CDR2 YENEEA. The CDR3 has 16 amino acids. The CDR3 nucleotides are TGTGCCAGCAGCCTTGGACTAACGGAGAGCACAGATATGCAGTATTTT. It yields the protein CASSLGLTESTDMQYF. Together with reference TRBV11-3 and TRBJ2-3, the CDR3 gives the full variable domain: EAGVVQSPRYKIIEKKQPVAFWCNPISGHNTLYWYLQNLGQGPELLIRYENEEAVDDSQLPKDRFSAERLKGVDSTLKIQPAELGDSAVYLCASSLGLTESTDMQYFGPGTRLTVL.

As for this clonotype: One junction end does not reproduce the germline sequence, and a read error may be involved. The rearrangement uses TRBV5-5 and TRBJ2-3; 10 nucleotides match TRBD1. This CDR3 has 15 amino acids. Looked up from germline, CDR1 is SGHKS and CDR2 is YYEKEE (reference sequence). CDR3 sequence: CASSLEGTGDDTHYF. In DNA form, the CDR3 reads TGTGCCAGCAGCTTGGAAGGGACAGGGGACGATACGCACTATTTT.

On this clonotype: This sequence may be a read error, since a much larger clone differs from it by one base. The chain joins TRBV11-3 to TRBJ1-1; D gene unclear. Between the trimmed V and J ends, which lost 8 bases and 1 base, there was a span of 14 bases. Per germline, CDR1 SGHNT and CDR2 YENEEA. The CDR3 length is 14 residues. The CDR3 sequence is CASRLSDPNTEAFF. CDR3 in DNA: TGTGCCAGCCGACTGAGTGACCCGAACACTGAAGCTTTCTTT. The variable domain in full, completed from reference TRBV11-3 and TRBJ1-1, reads EAGVVQSPRYKIIEKKQPVAFWCNPISGHNTLYWYLQNLGQGPELLIRYENEEAVDDSQLPKDRFSAERLKGVDSTLKIQPAELGDSAVYLCASRLSDPNTEAFFGQGTRLTVV.

The rearrangement uses TRBV28 and TRBJ1-1, with a weak D call TRBD1 (5 bases). V was clipped by 1 base and J by 5 bases, with 17 bases between them. CDR1 is MDHEN and CDR2 is SYDVKM in the germline V gene. This CDR3 comprises 16 residues. The CDR3 nucleotides read TGTGCCAGCAGTTTATACCACGGGGGGAGTGGGACTGAAGCTTTCTTT. Residues: CASSLYHGGSGTEAFF.

This chain connects TRBV20-1 to TRBJ2-5; 9 nucleotides align to TRBD1. J was trimmed by 4 bases and V by 0 bases; bases with no gene match: 6. The CDR3 sequence is 15 residues long. CDR1 is DFQATT, CDR2 SNEGSKA, per germline (reference sequence). The CDR3 DNA sequence: TGCAGTGCTAGAGATGGGACAGGGAACCTAGAGACCCAGTACTTC. This codes for CSARDGTGNLETQYF.

As to this clonotype: A much larger clonotype is one base distant, so this may be a read error. The rearrangement uses TRBV6-5 and TRBJ2-7, with D possibly TRBD1 on 6 matching bases. The CDR3 spans 14 residues. V was shortened by 6 bases and J by 2 bases, with 14 bases between the two germline ends. CDR1 is MNHEY and CDR2 is SVGAGI in the germline V gene. CDR3 DNA: TGTGCCAGCAGGACTTCGGGACAACCCTACGAGCAGTACTTC. Its translation is CASRTSGQPYEQYF.

Remarks on this clonotype: The final CDR3 position lacks the conserved phenylalanine or tryptophan, pointing to a likely read error. This chain connects TRBV20-1 to TRBJ2-7; the D is unclear. V was shortened by 4 bases and J by 6 bases, with 16 bases between the two germline ends. The CDR3 has 13 residues. Looked up from germline, CDR1 is DFQATT and CDR2 is SNEGSKA (reference sequence). In DNA form, the CDR3 reads TGCAGTGCTACGGCCCTGGCAGGTACCGAGCAGTACTAC. Its translation: CSATALAGTEQYY.

In regard to this clonotype: Compared with germline, one end of the junction differs, possibly owing to a read error. The rearrangement joins TRBV12-3 or TRBV12-4 to TRBJ1-3; possibly TRBD1 for D (6 bases). The CDR3 consists of 14 residues. This CDR3 reads CVSRGEGLGNTIYF. The CDR3 region has the DNA TGTGTCAGCAGGGGCGAGGGGCTTGGAAACACCATATATTTT.

This clonotype showed up many times. The chain employs TRBV6-5 and TRBJ1-1; possible D gene TRBD1, 5 bases. The germline V and J ends were trimmed by 5 bases and 11 bases, with 18 bases remaining between them. Germline values: CDR1 MNHEY, CDR2 SVGAGI. The CDR3 spans 13 residues. CDR3 DNA sequence: TGTGCCAGCAGTCCCGACGGGGGACTTGGCGCTTTCTTT. This sequence encodes CASSPDGGLGAFF.

Points on this clonotype: One end of the junction does not line up with germline, which may come from a read error. The chain combines TRBV4-3 with TRBJ2-3; TRBD1 agrees at 7 bases. The CDR3 contains 17 residues. Per the germline V gene, CDR1 is LGHNA and CDR2 is YSLEER. CDR3 protein: CASSHGDRAGSTDTQYF. In nucleotides, the CDR3 is TGCGCCAGCAGCCACGGAGACAGGGCCGGTAGCACAGATACACAGTATTTT.

Concerning this clonotype itself: The junction differs from germline at one of its ends, possibly a read error. This chain uses TRBV5-6 with TRBJ1-5, with D tentatively TRBD1 (5 bases). CDR1 SGHDT and CDR2 YYEEEE come from the germline V gene. CDR3 length: 14 amino acids. CDR3 protein: CDSSLAGAVGAQHF. As DNA, the CDR3 is TGTGACAGCAGCTTGGCCGGAGCCGTAGGGGCCCAGCATTTT. Full variable domain (rest looked up from reference TRBV5-6 and TRBJ1-5): DAGVTQSPTHLIKTRGQQVTLRCSPKSGHDTVSWYQQALGQGPQFIFQYYEEEERQRGNFPDRFSGHQFPNYSSELNVNALLLGDSALYLCDSSLAGAVGAQHFGDGTRLSIL.

The chain uses TRBV20-1 and TRBJ1-6; the match to TRBD1 covers 12 bases. This CDR3 contains 18 residues. V shed 0 bases, J shed 7 bases, and the junction held 10 bases outside the gene matches. CDR1 DFQATT and CDR2 SNEGSKA come from the germline V gene (reference sequence). The CDR3 DNA reads as TGCAGTGCTAGAGATCCGGGACAGGGGGCGCGTAGGAATTCACCCCTCCACTTT. The encoded protein is CSARDPGQGARRNSPLHF.

The chain uses TRBV12-3 or TRBV12-4 and TRBJ1-2; 9 bases align to TRBD1. The V gene end was trimmed by 5 bases and the J gene end by 4 bases; junction bases not matched to a gene: 14. This CDR3 spans 17 amino acids. CDR3 coding DNA: TGTGCCAGCAGTCCTCCGGGACAGGGAATTTGGAGCTATGGCTACACCTTC. Translated: CASSPPGQGIWSYGYTF.

A remark on this clonotype: A much larger clonotype is one base distant, so this may be a read error. The chain carries TRBV11-2 and TRBJ1-3; D gene uncertain. The CDR3 has 14 residues. CDR1 and CDR2 from the germline V gene are SGHAT and FQNNGV. The CDR3 coding sequence is TGTGCCAACAGCTTAGATCCCGGGGTTAGCACCATATATTTT. Its protein is CANSLDPGVSTIYF.

Turning to this clonotype: An end of the junction does not agree with germline; a read error may underlie this. The chain is built from TRBV10-2 and TRBJ2-3; 13 bases match TRBD2. The germline gives CDR1 WSHSY, CDR2 SAAADI. The CDR3 is 17 amino acids. CDR3 bases: TGTGCCAGCAGTTCGGGACTAGCGGGGATCTTCACAGATACGCAGTATTTT. Protein: CASSSGLAGIFTDTQYF.

On this clonotype: A much larger clone is a single base away; this may be a read error. This chain joins TRBV6-1 and TRBJ1-2; no reliable D call. The CDR3 consists of 13 residues. Trimming took off 2 bases at V and 8 bases at J, with 12 bases between the two ends. The V gene's germline CDR1 is MNHNS and CDR2 SASEGT. This CDR3 is CASSEPHGWGYTF. The CDR3 DNA reads TGTGCCAGCAGTGAACCCCATGGTTGGGGCTACACCTTC.

In the case of this clonotype: The junction departs from germline at one end; a sequencing error may be responsible. The chain has TRBV28 and TRBJ1-1; D not certain. In germline, CDR1 is MDHEN, CDR2 SYDVKM. The CDR3 spans 13 residues. The CDR3 sequence is CAGSLVLNTEAYF. In nucleotides, the CDR3 is TGTGCCGGCAGTTTGGTCCTGAACACTGAAGCTTACTTT.

This clonotype was found once. The junction and the germline gene differ at one end; a read error may be behind it. The gene calls are TRBV20-1 and TRBJ1-1; D gene unclear. Looked up from germline, CDR1 is DFQATT and CDR2 is SNEGSKA (reference sequence). The CDR3 is 14 residues long. The CDR3 nucleotides read TGCAGTGCTACAAGAACTAGGGTTCGGACTGAAGCTTCCTTT. Its translation: CSATRTRVRTEASF.

Note on this clonotype: The junction shows a germline mismatch at one end, possibly a read error. The rearrangement uses TRBV11-2 and TRBJ2-3, with 13 bases matching TRBD2. The CDR3 spans 16 residues. Germline lookup yields CDR1 SGHAT and CDR2 FQNNGV. The CDR3 sequence is CANSLLAGGRSDMQYF. CDR3 DNA: TGTGCCAACAGCTTACTAGCGGGGGGGCGCTCAGATATGCAGTATTTT.

Of note for this clonotype: A much more abundant neighbour one base away suggests this may be a read error. This chain joins TRBV5-5 and TRBJ1-1; D not certain. The germline CDR1 and CDR2 sequences are SGHKS and YYEKEE (reference sequence). CDR3 size: 13 residues. V shed 4 bases and J shed 5 bases, with 12 bases lying between them. The CDR3 DNA sequence: TGTGCCAGCAGCAGAGGTCCGAAGACTGAAGCTTTCTTT. Translated, it gives CASSRGPKTEAFF.

For this clonotype: The junction and the germline gene differ at one end; a read error may be behind it. The chain uses TRBV6-2 or TRBV6-3 and TRBJ1-1; unclear D gene. This CDR3 spans 14 amino acids. Germline lookup yields CDR1 MNHEY and CDR2 SVGEGT. Written as DNA, the CDR3 is TGTGCCAGCAGCTACCCTTACGGGAACACTGAAGCTTTATTT. Translating it yields CASSYPYGNTEALF.

With regard to this clonotype: One end of the junction varies from germline; a read error may be responsible. The rearrangement joins TRBV5-1 to TRBJ2-1; D not certain. CDR3 length equals 14 residues. The germline V gene has CDR1 SGHRS and CDR2 YFSETQ. The DNA of the CDR3 is TGCGCCAGTAGCCCCGGGTCCCGTGGAGATGAGCACTTCTTC. This gives the protein CASSPGSRGDEHFF.

The chain is built from TRBV4-2 and TRBJ1-2, with no clear D. Germline V lookup: CDR1 LGHNA, CDR2 YNFKEQ. This CDR3 region has 15 residues. V was pared by 0 bases and J by 1 base, with 9 bases between. The CDR3 DNA sequence: TGTGCCAGCAGCCAAGAGCCCCAGAATAACTATGGCTACACCTTC. Its translation is CASSQEPQNNYGYTF.

This sequence joins TRBV5-1 and TRBJ1-6; D is possibly TRBD1 (6 bases). Germline V CDR1 and CDR2: SGHRS, YFSETQ. V lost 2 bases, J lost 5 bases, and 11 bases lay in between. CDR3 length equals 15 residues. The CDR3 reads CASSLRGQDNSPLHF. DNA for the CDR3: TGCGCCAGCAGCTTAAGGGGACAAGATAATTCACCCCTCCACTTT.

As to this clonotype: Possible read error: a much larger clone is one base away. This chain joins TRBV6-6 and TRBJ2-2; 13 bases are a match to TRBD2. Losses at the gene ends were 10 bases for V and 4 bases for J; bases not matched to a gene: 9. Per the germline V gene, CDR1 is MNHNY and CDR2 is SVGAGI (reference sequence). This CDR3 spans 16 amino acids. The CDR3 coding sequence is TGTGCCAACAGGTCGGGACTAGCGGGGACCACCGGGGAGCTGTTTTTT. It is translated as CANRSGLAGTTGELFF.

Comments on this clonotype: At one end, the junction sequence differs from germline, possibly due to a read error. V gene TRBV11-2 combines with J gene TRBJ2-6; no reliable D call. Germline CDR1 and CDR2: SGHAT and FQNNGV. The CDR3 length is 14 residues. The CDR3 DNA reads as TGTGCCAGCAGTCCTATCTCTAGGTCCAATGTCCTGATTTTC. This encodes CASSPISRSNVLIF.